The 23 T cell receptor beta chains listed next were all sequenced from one sample in a study of blood T cell repertoires in COVID-19. Assay: immunoSEQ multiplex PCR; the TCRdb copy retains only in-frame clones and omits some. The data hold roughly 98,000 clones, with approximately 92% observed a single time. The sample was peripheral blood. The receptors shown here come from a woman aged 60-70 years with active COVID-19.

The V and J genes are TRBV28 and TRBJ2-7, with 7 bases that match TRBD2. This CDR3 contains 15 residues. Germline CDR1 reads MDHEN; CDR2 reads SYDVKM. V lost 2 bases to trimming and J lost 0 bases; unmatched junction nucleotides: 4. The CDR3 nucleotides read TGTGCCAGCAGTTTAGGGGGGGACTACTCCTACGAGCAGTACTTC. It encodes CASSLGGDYSYEQYF. Full variable domain (outside the CDR3, taken from reference TRBV28 and TRBJ2-7): DVKVTQSSRYLVKRTGEKVFLECVQDMDHENMFWYRQDPGLGLRLIYFSYDVKMKEKGDIPEGYSVSREKKERFSLILESASTNQTSMYLCASSLGGDYSYEQYFGPGTRLTVT.

The chain employs TRBV7-9 and TRBJ2-1; weak D call: TRBD1 (6 bases). The germline V gene encodes CDR1 SEHNR and CDR2 FQNEAQ (reference sequence). The length of the CDR3 is 13 residues. Trimming shortened V by 4 bases and J by 4 bases, and 8 bases separated the two germline ends. In DNA form, the CDR3 reads TGTGCCAGCAGCTCGGGACAATACAATGAGCAGTTCTTC. It is translated as CASSSGQYNEQFF.

The chain recombines TRBV7-9 with TRBJ1-6; D unclear. The CDR3 is 13 amino acids. Trimming removed 1 base from V and 10 bases from J, with 8 bases in between. Looked up from germline, CDR1 is SEHNR and CDR2 is FQNEAQ (reference sequence). The CDR3 protein is CASSLGTESPLHF. Here the CDR3 DNA reads TGTGCCAGCAGCTTAGGTACAGAATCACCCCTCCACTTT.

The genes are TRBV29-1 and TRBJ2-3; 9 bases map to TRBD2. This CDR3 spans 15 amino acids. The J segment lost 0 bases and the V segment lost 6 bases, leaving 7 bases of the junction unmatched. From germline, CDR1 is SQVTM and CDR2 ANQGSEA. The chain's CDR3 is CSVATGTSSTDTQYF. In DNA, the CDR3 is TGCAGCGTGGCAACCGGGACTAGCAGCACAGATACGCAGTATTTT.

The sample holds one count of this clone. The rearrangement joins TRBV29-1 to TRBJ2-1; 7 nucleotides align to TRBD1. The CDR3 extends over 13 amino acids. CDR1 and CDR2 from the germline V gene are SQVTM and ANQGSEA. Losses at the gene ends were 8 bases for V and 7 bases for J; bases not matched to a gene: 11. CDR3 nucleotides: TGCAGCTACCAGGCAGGGGGAGAAAATGAGCAGTTCTTC. Protein: CSYQAGGENEQFF.

V and J are TRBV7-9 and TRBJ2-5; 9 bases match TRBD1. The V segment lost 4 bases and the J segment 2 bases; nucleotides outside the gene matches: 2. This CDR3 is built from 14 residues. CDR1 is SEHNR and CDR2 is FQNEAQ in the germline V gene (reference sequence). The DNA for the CDR3 is TGTGCCAGCAGCTCCGGACAGGGGCAAGAGACCCAGTACTTC. Amino acid sequence: CASSSGQGQETQYF.

The chain has TRBV6-5 and TRBJ1-1; 10 bases are shared with TRBD1. CDR1 is MNHEY and CDR2 is SVGAGI in the germline V gene. This CDR3 is built from 14 residues. Losses at the gene ends were 6 bases for V and 5 bases for J; bases not matched to a gene: 6. The CDR3 nucleotides read TGTGCCAGCAGGGTACCGGGACAGGGGACTGAAGCTTTCTTT. Translating it yields CASRVPGQGTEAFF.

This clone was counted between two and nine times. This rearrangement joins TRBV6-5 to TRBJ1-4; 8 bases are shared with TRBD1. Germline CDR1 MNHEY, CDR2 SVGAGI. V shed 5 bases and J 8 bases; nucleotides not matched to a gene: 7. The CDR3 is made up of 14 amino acids. CDR3 loop: CASSNFRGPEKLFF. The CDR3 nucleotides are TGTGCCAGCAGTAATTTCAGGGGGCCCGAAAAACTGTTTTTT.

The chain carries TRBV7-9 and TRBJ1-4; TRBD1 matches 7 bases. The V segment lost 3 bases and the J segment 0 bases; nucleotides outside the gene matches: 7. The CDR3 runs 17 residues. The germline gives CDR1 SEHNR, CDR2 FQNEAQ (reference sequence). The DNA for the CDR3 is TGTGCCAGCAGCTTTTTAGGGACAGCCTCAACTAATGAAAAACTGTTTTTT. It translates to CASSFLGTASTNEKLFF.

The chain employs TRBV20-1 and TRBJ1-6; perhaps TRBD1 as D (6 bases). This CDR3 region has 16 residues. Trimming took 4 bases from V and 7 from J, leaving 20 bases between them. The germline V gene has CDR1 DFQATT and CDR2 SNEGSKA (reference sequence). The CDR3: CSATEGGAGRNSPLHF. CDR3 DNA sequence: TGCAGTGCTACTGAAGGGGGGGCAGGGCGAAATTCACCCCTCCACTTT.

The V gene is TRBV11-3, the J gene TRBJ1-4; D is possibly TRBD1 (6 bases). Per germline, CDR1 SGHNT and CDR2 YENEEA. V lost 5 bases and J 7 bases, leaving 8 bases between the germline ends. The CDR3 loop spans 12 amino acids. In DNA, the CDR3 is TGTGCCAGCAGCAACAGGGTTGAAAAACTGTTTTTT. It codes for CASSNRVEKLFF.

The sample holds one count of this clone. V and J are TRBV9 and TRBJ1-4; TRBD1 might be the D (6 bases). The germline CDR1 and CDR2 sequences are SGDLS and YYNGEE. The CDR3 extends over 14 amino acids. V lost 3 bases to trimming and J lost 8 bases, with 14 bases between them. CDR3 sequence: CASSAQGSGEKLFF. For the CDR3, the DNA is TGTGCCAGCAGCGCACAGGGAAGTGGGGAAAAACTGTTTTTT. Drawing the rest from reference TRBV9 and TRBJ1-4, the complete variable domain is DSGVTQTPKHLITATGQRVTLRCSPRSGDLSVYWYQQSLDQGLQFLIQYYNGEERAKGNILERFSAQQFPDLHSELNLSSLELGDSALYFCASSAQGSGEKLFFGSGTQLSVL.

The genes are TRBV6-5 and TRBJ1-4; TRBD1 matches at 12 bases. CDR3 size: 15 residues. Losses at the gene ends were 6 bases for V and 6 bases for J; bases not matched to a gene: 5. Germline lookup yields CDR1 MNHEY and CDR2 SVGAGI. CDR3 sequence reads: CASSWGQGADEKLFF. The CDR3, as DNA: TGTGCCAGCAGCTGGGGACAGGGGGCCGATGAAAAACTGTTTTTT.

This chain joins TRBV2 and TRBJ2-3, with D possibly TRBD1 on 5 matching bases. The CDR3 sequence is 13 residues long. V was shortened by 7 bases and J by 6 bases, with 14 bases between the two germline ends. The germline gives CDR1 SNHLY, CDR2 FYNNEI. The CDR3: CASNRYRQDTQYF. The CDR3 DNA reads as TGTGCCAGCAACCGATACAGGCAGGATACGCAGTATTTT.

V usage is TRBV11-2 and J usage is TRBJ2-1, with TRBD2 matching 11 bases. CDR1 and CDR2 (germline): SGHAT, FQNNGV. V dropped 1 base and J dropped 9; count of bases not matched to a gene: 14. The CDR3 has 18 amino acids. In DNA, the CDR3 is TGTGCCAGCAGCTTAGGGGGACTAGCGGCCAAAAAGTCTACTGAGCAGTTCTTC. It is translated as CASSLGGLAAKKSTEQFF.

The chain couples TRBV3-1 (or the pseudogene TRBV3-2) to TRBJ2-7; weak D call: TRBD1 (6 bases). V dropped 1 base and J dropped 3 bases, with 13 bases sitting between them. The germline V gene encodes CDR1 LGHDT and CDR2 YNNKEL (reference sequence). The CDR3 has 15 residues. The CDR3 loop reads CASSQAGDPRYEQYF. CDR3 coding DNA: TGTGCCAGCAGCCAAGCAGGGGACCCTCGCTACGAGCAGTACTTC.

This chain uses TRBV9 with TRBJ2-3, with D possibly matching TRBD1 (7 bases). This CDR3 has 17 residues. Germline assignment: CDR1 SGDLS and CDR2 YYNGEE. V was shortened by 6 bases and J by 4 bases, with 24 bases between the two germline ends. CDR3 protein: CASTGGAGTDIPDTQYF. The CDR3 nucleotides are TGTGCCAGCACCGGAGGGGCAGGGACAGACATCCCAGATACGCAGTATTTT.

The gene calls are TRBV11-2 and TRBJ1-4; D gene unclear. This CDR3 contains 13 residues. Germline-derived CDR1 and CDR2 are SGHAT and FQNNGV. Between the trimmed V and J ends, which lost 4 bases and 7 bases, there was a span of 10 bases. The CDR3 DNA reads TGTGCCAGCAGCTATGGAGAGAGTGAAAAACTGTTTTTT. This sequence encodes CASSYGESEKLFF. Using reference TRBV11-2 and TRBJ1-4 for the parts outside the CDR3, the full variable domain is EAGVAQSPRYKIIEKRQSVAFWCNPISGHATLYWYQQILGQGPKLLIQFQNNGVVDDSQLPKDRFSAERLKGVDSTLKIQPAKLEDSAVYLCASSYGESEKLFFGSGTQLSVL.

CDR3 bases: TGTGCCAGCAGCTTCAAGGGGGACGGACCCTACGAGCAGTACTTC. Its protein product is CASSFKGDGPYEQYF. The chain combines TRBV27 with TRBJ2-7, with D perhaps TRBD1 (6 bases). CDR3 size: 15 residues. The V and J ends lost 6 bases and 2 bases respectively, with 17 bases between them. Looked up from germline, CDR1 is MNHEY and CDR2 is SMNVEV (reference sequence).

This chain joins TRBV4-1 and TRBJ2-5; the match to TRBD2 covers 10 bases. After removal of 4 bases from V and 4 bases from J, the junction contained 0 bases not matched to a gene. Looked up from germline, CDR1 is MGHRA and CDR2 is YSYEKL. CDR3 length equals 13 residues. In DNA form, the CDR3 reads TGCGCCAGCAGCCGACTAGCGGGAGAGACCCAGTACTTC. Translation gives CASSRLAGETQYF.

V usage is TRBV9 and J usage is TRBJ2-7; D is possibly TRBD1 (6 bases). This CDR3 is 14 amino acids long. Trimming took 3 bases from V and 6 from J, leaving 16 bases between them. Germline loops: CDR1 SGDLS, CDR2 YYNGEE. CDR3 protein: CASSEGTGFGEQYF. For the CDR3, the DNA is TGTGCCAGCAGCGAGGGAACAGGGTTTGGCGAGCAGTACTTC.

The chain uses TRBV3-1 (or the pseudogene TRBV3-2) and TRBJ2-2, with 7 bases lining up with TRBD2. The CDR3 length is 14 residues. J gave up 8 bases and V 1 base, and 4 bases lay outside the gene matches. Germline CDR1 is LGHDT and CDR2 is YNNKEL (reference sequence). The CDR3: CASSQAGGGGELFF. The DNA of the CDR3 is TGTGCCAGCAGCCAAGCGGGAGGAGGGGGGGAGCTGTTTTTT.

The V and J genes are TRBV2 and TRBJ2-1; 11 bases agree with TRBD2. The CDR3 is 14 residues long. From germline, CDR1 is SNHLY and CDR2 FYNNEI. Losses at the gene ends were 8 bases for V and 10 bases for J; bases not matched to a gene: 10. This CDR3 reads CASLAGGGGNEQFF. CDR3 DNA sequence: TGTGCCAGCTTAGCGGGAGGGGGGGGTAACGAGCAGTTCTTC.